This paragraph reports one T cell receptor (beta chain). What it recognizes is unknown. PCR employed 60 Vbeta and 13 Jbeta primers. TCRdb's copy holds only in-frame clones and misses some; the assay was immunoSEQ multiplex PCR. The sample includes roughly 130,000 clones, about two thirds of them seen just once. This entry is derived from a study of cytomegalovirus exposure and HLA in healthy donors. Study at large: Across 350 to 500 genotyped donors, roughly 85% landed in the Caucasian-associated ancestry cluster. Study outcomes and limitations: Analysis performed later found over 15,000 TCR beta sequences associated with HLA alleles at 0.05 false discovery rate. Some V segments, TRBV6-2 and TRBV6-3 among them, were indistinguishable and were therefore excluded.

V was trimmed by 11 bases and J by 1 base, leaving 14 bases between them. Per germline, CDR1 MNHNY and CDR2 SVGAGI (reference sequence). This CDR3 region has 13 residues. The source of this sequence is a man in his forties or fifties in good health and CMV-seropositive. The rearrangement links TRBV6-6 to TRBJ1-1; D perhaps matches TRBD1 (5 bases). Source material: PBMCs. The CDR3 here is CAASGVGNTEAFF. CDR3 DNA sequence: TGTGCCGCGTCGGGGGTTGGGAACACTGAAGCTTTCTTT.